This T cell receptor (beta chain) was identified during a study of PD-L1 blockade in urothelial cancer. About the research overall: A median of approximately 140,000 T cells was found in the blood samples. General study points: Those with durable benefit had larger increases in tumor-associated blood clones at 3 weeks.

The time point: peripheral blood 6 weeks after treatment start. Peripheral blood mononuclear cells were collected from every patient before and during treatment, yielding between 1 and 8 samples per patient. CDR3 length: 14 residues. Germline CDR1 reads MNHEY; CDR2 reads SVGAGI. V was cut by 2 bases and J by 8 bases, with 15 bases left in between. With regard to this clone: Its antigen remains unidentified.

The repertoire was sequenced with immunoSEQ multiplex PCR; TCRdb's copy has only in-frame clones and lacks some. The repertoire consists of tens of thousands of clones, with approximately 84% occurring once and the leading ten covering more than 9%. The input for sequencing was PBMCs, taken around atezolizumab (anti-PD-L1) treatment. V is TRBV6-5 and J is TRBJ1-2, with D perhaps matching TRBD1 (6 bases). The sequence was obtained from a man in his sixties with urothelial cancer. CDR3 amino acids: CASSYATGNTGYTF. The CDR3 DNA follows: TGTGCCAGCAGTTACGCTACAGGGAATACCGGCTACACCTTC.